What follows are 29 T cell receptor beta chains derived from one specimen sequenced in a study of shared clonotypes between healthy human individuals. Sequenced by immunoSEQ multiplex PCR; TCRdb stores in-frame clones only, minus some. The sample includes millions of clones, over 85% seen only once; the top ten take 0.11% to 0.15%. The specimen sequenced was naive CD4+ T cells sorted from blood. Subset in this sample: CD45RA+ positively selected. These receptors came from a man aged 18 to 29 in good health.

The chain couples TRBV4-3 to TRBJ1-5, with D perhaps TRBD1 (5 bases). The CDR3 length is 15 residues. Trimming left V 6 bases short and J 5 bases short, with 17 bases between. Germline CDR1 LGHNA, CDR2 YSLEER. In DNA, the CDR3 is TGCGCCAGCAGTCTCACAGGAGAGCCTTATCAGCCCCAGCATTTT. It is translated as CASSLTGEPYQPQHF.

The chain has TRBV18 and TRBJ2-4, with D possibly matching TRBD1 (6 bases). The CDR3 has 14 amino acids. V shed 0 bases and J shed 6 bases, with 9 bases lying between them. The germline gives CDR1 KGHSH, CDR2 LQKENI. CDR3 bases: TGTGCCAGCTCACCACCGGAACAGGGAAACATTCAGTACTTC. It specifies CASSPPEQGNIQYF. The variable domain in full, completed from reference TRBV18 and TRBJ2-4, reads NAGVMQNPRHLVRRRGQEARLRCSPMKGHSHVYWYRQLPEEGLKFMVYLQKENIIDESGMPKERFSAEFPKEGPSILRIQQVVRGDSAAYFCASSPPEQGNIQYFGAGTRLSVL.

The CDR3 DNA reads as TGTGCCAGCAGCGGACAGAATTCACCCCTCCACTTT. It yields the protein CASSGQNSPLHF. This chain links TRBV27 with TRBJ1-6; TRBD1 might be the D (6 bases). The CDR3 extends over 12 amino acids. V lost 6 bases, J lost 7 bases, and 7 bases lay in between. The germline V gene encodes CDR1 MNHEY and CDR2 SMNVEV (reference sequence).

V and J are TRBV7-9 and TRBJ2-1; TRBD2 aligns across 11 bases. CDR1 is SEHNR, CDR2 FQNEAQ, per germline (reference sequence). The CDR3 loop spans 18 amino acids. The J segment lost 3 bases and the V segment lost 5 bases, leaving 12 bases of the junction unmatched. In DNA form, the CDR3 reads TGTGCCAGCAGCCCTCCCCTTAGCGGGAGGGGGGACTACAATGAGCAGTTCTTC. Translated, it gives CASSPPLSGRGDYNEQFF.

The chain couples TRBV19 to TRBJ1-3; unclear D gene. Trimming shortened V by 7 bases and J by 4 bases, and 14 bases separated the two germline ends. Germline V gene lookup returns CDR1 LNHDA and CDR2 SQIVND (reference sequence). The CDR3 runs 14 residues. CDR3: CASNTESQGNTIYF. CDR3 nucleotides: TGTGCCAGTAACACCGAATCCCAGGGAAACACCATATATTTT.

The V gene is TRBV5-1, the J gene TRBJ1-3; D is undetermined. CDR3 length equals 16 residues. Trimming removed 0 bases from V and 4 bases from J, with 14 bases in between. The germline V gene encodes CDR1 SGHRS and CDR2 YFSETQ. The CDR3 sequence: CASSLASGSGGNTIYF. CDR3 DNA sequence: TGCGCCAGCAGCTTGGCCTCGGGGAGTGGAGGAAACACCATATATTTT.

J is TRBJ2-7 and V is TRBV18; 12 positions match TRBD1. V lost 2 bases, J lost 1 base, and 3 bases stayed unmatched. Germline CDR1 is KGHSH and CDR2 is LQKENI. The CDR3 spans 16 residues. CDR3 residues: CASSPSGQGASYEQYF. DNA for the CDR3: TGTGCCAGCTCACCATCGGGACAGGGGGCGTCCTACGAGCAGTACTTC.

Turning to this clone: The identical CDR3 is also encoded by other nucleotide sequences in the sample. The V gene is TRBV11-3, the J gene TRBJ2-1; 14 bases match TRBD2. The CDR3 is 16 residues long. Trimming at V came to 5 bases and at J to 3 bases, leaving 3 bases not matched to a gene. Per the germline V gene, CDR1 is SGHNT and CDR2 is YENEEA. This CDR3 reads CASSRGLAGGYNEQFF. In DNA form, the CDR3 reads TGTGCCAGCAGCCGAGGACTAGCGGGAGGCTACAATGAGCAGTTCTTC.

Note on this clone: In the same sample, other DNA sequences code for this CDR3. The genes are TRBV19 and TRBJ1-5; no clear D. Per the germline V gene, CDR1 is LNHDA and CDR2 is SQIVND (reference sequence). V was shortened by 3 bases and J by 0 bases, with 12 bases between the two germline ends. This CDR3 contains 16 residues. CDR3 sequence: CASSIGLTYSNQPQHF. As DNA, the CDR3 is TGTGCCAGTAGTATTGGGCTGACGTATAGCAATCAGCCCCAGCATTTT.

This chain connects TRBV19 to TRBJ1-6; D is unclear. Trimming took 0 bases from V and 9 from J, leaving 6 bases between them. CDR1 and CDR2 (germline): LNHDA, SQIVND (reference sequence). This CDR3 has 13 amino acids. In DNA form, the CDR3 reads TGTGCCAGTAGTATAGACCCCTCTTCACCCCTCCACTTT. It specifies CASSIDPSSPLHF.

This clone came up a few times. Different DNA sequences within this sample yield the same CDR3. The genes are TRBV20-1 and TRBJ1-1; no definite D call. Per germline, CDR1 DFQATT and CDR2 SNEGSKA (reference sequence). The length of the CDR3 is 11 residues. V was clipped by 6 bases and J by 1 base, with 6 bases between them. CDR3 coding DNA: TGCAGTGCAAACAGGAACACTGAAGCTTTCTTT. Its protein is CSANRNTEAFF.

As regards this clone: At one boundary the junction diverges from the germline segment, which might be a read error. V is TRBV7-7 and J is TRBJ2-5; D gene uncertain. The CDR3 has 13 amino acids. CDR1 is SSHAT, CDR2 FNYEAQ, per germline (reference sequence). The CDR3 nucleotides are TGTGCTAGCAGCTTAGTAGTGGGAGAGACCCAGTACTTC. Its translation is CASSLVVGETQYF.

This clone was seen once. V usage is TRBV5-1 and J usage is TRBJ1-2; D is possibly TRBD1 (6 bases). The CDR3 extends over 15 amino acids. In germline, CDR1 is SGHRS, CDR2 YFSETQ. Trimming removed 4 bases from V and 2 bases from J, with 15 bases in between. The CDR3 protein is CASSNKQGPNYGYTF. As DNA, the CDR3 is TGCGCCAGCAGCAACAAACAGGGACCGAACTATGGCTACACCTTC.

The rearrangement links TRBV15 to TRBJ2-7, with unresolved D. V was pared by 0 bases and J by 2 bases, with 8 bases between. In germline, CDR1 is LNHNV, CDR2 YYDKDF (reference sequence). The CDR3 is made up of 14 amino acids. CDR3 region: CATSRETKTYEQYF. The CDR3 region has the DNA TGTGCCACCAGCAGAGAAACAAAAACCTACGAGCAGTACTTC.

The J gene is TRBJ2-3, the V gene TRBV19, with TRBD1 matching over 9 bases. The V gene end was trimmed by 4 bases and the J gene end by 2 bases; junction bases not matched to a gene: 4. The germline V gene encodes CDR1 LNHDA and CDR2 SQIVND (reference sequence). The CDR3 is 15 residues long. The DNA for the CDR3 is TGTGCCAGTAGTAGGGACAGGGTAAACACAGATACGCAGTATTTT. As protein: CASSRDRVNTDTQYF. Supplemented by reference TRBV19 and TRBJ2-3, the full variable domain reads DGGITQSPKYLFRKEGQNVTLSCEQNLNHDAMYWYRQDPGQGLRLIYYSQIVNDFQKGDIAEGYSVSREKKESFPLTVTSAQKNPTAFYLCASSRDRVNTDTQYFGPGTRLTVL.

The rearrangement links TRBV18 to TRBJ1-5; D is undetermined. The CDR3 consists of 15 residues. The germline V gene has CDR1 KGHSH and CDR2 LQKENI. V shed 3 bases and J shed 2 bases, with 11 bases lying between them. Here the CDR3 reads CASSPPPGGNQPQHF. For the CDR3, the DNA is TGTGCCAGCTCACCCCCTCCTGGGGGCAATCAGCCCCAGCATTTT.

The rearrangement uses TRBV5-1 and TRBJ2-3; a weak D match, TRBD1 (5 bases). The CDR3 consists of 13 residues. Trimming removed 4 bases from V and 2 bases from J, with 8 bases in between. The germline V gene has CDR1 SGHRS and CDR2 YFSETQ. The CDR3 spells CASSHRFTDTQYF. In DNA form, the CDR3 reads TGCGCCAGCAGCCACAGGTTCACAGATACGCAGTATTTT.

This chain uses TRBV5-1 with TRBJ2-2, with TRBD1 matching over 8 bases. The CDR3 extends over 16 amino acids. The trim removed 3 bases at V and 2 bases at J, leaving 6 bases unmatched. Germline assignment: CDR1 SGHRS and CDR2 YFSETQ. The CDR3 sequence is CASSSNRGENTGELFF. CDR3 coding DNA: TGCGCCAGCAGCTCCAACAGGGGGGAAAACACCGGGGAGCTGTTTTTT.

The CDR3 spells CATTADYNEQFF. CDR3 coding DNA: TGTGCCACAACGGCAGATTACAATGAGCAGTTCTTC. The chain links TRBV6-5 to TRBJ2-1; D remains unclear. V was shortened by 10 bases and J by 4 bases, with 11 bases between the two germline ends. CDR1 and CDR2 (germline): MNHEY, SVGAGI. CDR3 length equals 12 residues.

V gene TRBV5-1 combines with J gene TRBJ2-3; TRBD2 agrees at 7 bases. Trimming took 0 bases from V and 0 from J; bases not matched to a gene: 7. The CDR3 loop spans 17 amino acids. From germline, CDR1 is SGHRS and CDR2 YFSETQ. DNA of the CDR3: TGCGCCAGCAGCTTGGGCGGGGGAGCCGCTAGCACAGATACGCAGTATTTT. Translation gives CASSLGGGAASTDTQYF.

This clone came up once. J is TRBJ2-2 and V is TRBV19, with unresolved D. Germline CDR1 is LNHDA and CDR2 is SQIVND (reference sequence). V was pared by 0 bases and J by 4 bases, with 6 bases between. The CDR3 is made up of 14 amino acids. In nucleotides, the CDR3 is TGTGCCAGTAGTATAGAGTCCTCCACCGGGGAGCTGTTTTTT. As protein: CASSIESSTGELFF.

The genes are TRBV9 and TRBJ1-2; D gene uncertain. Trimming took off 5 bases at V and 4 bases at J, with 21 bases between the two ends. CDR3 length equals 16 residues. Per the germline V gene, CDR1 is SGDLS and CDR2 is YYNGEE. CDR3 loop: CASSEAWRQRTYGYTF. In nucleotides, the CDR3 is TGTGCCAGCAGTGAGGCGTGGAGGCAACGGACCTATGGCTACACCTTC.

The chain combines TRBV6-5 with TRBJ1-5; D ambiguous. Germline lookup yields CDR1 MNHEY and CDR2 SVGAGI. CDR3 length: 15 residues. Trimming removed 6 bases at V and 2 bases at J, with 14 bases between. CDR3 nucleotide sequence: TGTGCCAGCAGGCACGCTTCTCTGGGCAATCAGCCCCAGCATTTT. It translates to CASRHASLGNQPQHF.

The rearrangement joins TRBV27 to TRBJ1-1; 7 bases line up with TRBD1. The V and J ends lost 6 bases and 4 bases, in that order; junction bases with no gene match: 5. This CDR3 is 13 amino acids long. The germline V gene encodes CDR1 MNHEY and CDR2 SMNVEV (reference sequence). CDR3 nucleotide sequence: TGTGCCAGCAGCACCAGGGGGAGCACTGAAGCTTTCTTT. It specifies CASSTRGSTEAFF.

CDR3 DNA sequence: TGTGCCAGCAGCCCCTCGGCCGGGGCTAGCACTGAAGCTTTCTTT. The encoded protein is CASSPSAGASTEAFF. V and J are TRBV7-9 and TRBJ1-1, with D perhaps TRBD1 (5 bases). Per the germline V gene, CDR1 is SEHNR and CDR2 is FQNEAQ (reference sequence). Trimming took off 5 bases at V and 4 bases at J, with 17 bases between the two ends. The CDR3 length is 15 residues.

The CDR3 protein is CASSRSTSGGEETQYF. The CDR3 nucleotides are TGTGCCAGCAGCCGCTCGACTAGCGGGGGGGAAGAGACCCAGTACTTC. This chain uses TRBV4-2 with TRBJ2-5; 14 positions match TRBD2. The CDR3 is made up of 16 amino acids. The germline V gene has CDR1 LGHNA and CDR2 YNFKEQ. J lost 3 bases, V lost 4 bases, and 4 bases had no gene match.

The chain employs TRBV30 and TRBJ1-6; D unresolved. The CDR3 runs to 12 residues. The ends were cut back, 8 bases at V and 7 bases at J, with 12 bases in the middle. Germline-derived CDR1 and CDR2 are GTSNPN and SVGIG (reference sequence). CDR3 residues: CAAGRSNSPLHF. CDR3 bases: TGTGCCGCCGGTCGTAGCAATTCACCCCTCCACTTT.

This clone appeared a few times. Other DNA sequences within the sample encode an identical CDR3. The chain couples TRBV30 to TRBJ1-4, with D tentatively TRBD1 (5 bases). The CDR3 totals 13 residues. Per germline, CDR1 GTSNPN and CDR2 SVGIG (reference sequence). V dropped 3 bases and J dropped 7 bases, with 12 bases sitting between them. The DNA for the CDR3 is TGTGCCTGGAGCCCCGGGGGAGGTGAAAAACTGTTTTTT. Amino acids: CAWSPGGGEKLFF.

The rearrangement links TRBV19 to TRBJ2-7; D gene ambiguous. Trimming pared 2 bases from V and 3 bases from J, leaving 8 bases between. CDR3 size: 13 residues. Germline V gene lookup returns CDR1 LNHDA and CDR2 SQIVND (reference sequence). CDR3 bases: TGTGCCAGTAGTATATACGTCCGCTACGAGCAGTACTTC. Protein product: CASSIYVRYEQYF.